This TCR beta chain was captured by sequencing in a study of blood T cell repertoires in COVID-19. Whole-study context: Samples came from the United States, Italy and Spain, spanning acute and convalescent COVID-19. The cDNA or gDNA used as material had been derived from T cells, B-cell-depleted T cells, or PBMCs.

V lost 2 bases and J 4 bases, leaving 6 bases between the germline ends. The length of the CDR3 is 13 residues. Germline CDR1 reads MNHNY; CDR2 reads SVGAGI (reference sequence). Per the original methods: The assay estimated nucleated cells by amplifying reference gene primers. Sequencing used immunoSEQ multiplex PCR; TCRdb keeps in-frame clones, though not all of them. V, J and clone size are those of that table, while D and trimming were read from the DNA. Of tens of thousands of clones listed, around 90% were seen once; the top ten hold 29%. The sample taken for sequencing was peripheral blood. The chain combines TRBV6-6 with TRBJ1-5; D is unresolved. The TCR sequence derives from a woman of 80 years or more with active or convalescent COVID-19. The CDR3 protein is CASSYGPNQPQHF. In nucleotides, the CDR3 is TGTGCCAGCAGTTACGGCCCTAATCAGCCCCAGCATTTT.